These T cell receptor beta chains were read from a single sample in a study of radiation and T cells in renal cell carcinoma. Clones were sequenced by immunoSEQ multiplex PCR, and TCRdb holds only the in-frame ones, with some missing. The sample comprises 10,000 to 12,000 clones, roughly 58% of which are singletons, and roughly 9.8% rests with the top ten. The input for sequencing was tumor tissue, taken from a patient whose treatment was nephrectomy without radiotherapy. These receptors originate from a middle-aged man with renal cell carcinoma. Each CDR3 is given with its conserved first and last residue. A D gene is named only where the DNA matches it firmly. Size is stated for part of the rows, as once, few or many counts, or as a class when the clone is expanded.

TGTGCCAGCAGTATCCCAGGCAATGAGCAGTTCTTC | CASSIPGNEQFF | 12 | - | TRBJ2-1 | large | TRBV6-5
TGTGCCAGTAGTATGAACAGGAACACCGGGGAGCTGTTTTTT | CASSMNRNTGELFF | 14 | - | TRBJ2-2 | - | TRBV19
TGTGCCAGCAGTTCCATACAGGGTTTCGGGGAGCTGTTTTTT | CASSSIQGFGELFF | 14 | - | TRBJ2-2 | - | TRBV28
TGTGCCAGCAGTCTTTTAGCGGGAGCTGGGTACGAGCAGTACTTC | CASSLLAGAGYEQYF | 15 | TRBD2 | TRBJ2-7 | - | TRBV6-5
TGTGCCAGCAGCTTAGATCCAGACACCACGGCCTACGAGCAGTACTTC | CASSLDPDTTAYEQYF | 16 | - | TRBJ2-7 | - | TRBV11-2
TGTGCCAGCAGTGCAGAGACAGTCCGGAGAGCGGGCACCCCTACAGCCGGGTTAGTTACGCAGTATTTT | CASSAETVRRAGTPTAGLVTQYF | 23 | - | TRBJ2-3 | once | TRBV9
TGTGCCAGCAGTGACCCTACGGGGATTCCTCAGCAGTTCTTC | CASSDPTGIPQQFF | 14 | - | TRBJ2-1 | - | TRBV25-1
TGTGCCAGCAGCGGGCTAGCGATACCACAAGAGACCCAGTACTTC | CASSGLAIPQETQYF | 15 | - | TRBJ2-5 | - | TRBV9
TGTGCCAGCAGCGCCGGGACTAGCACAGATACGCAGTATTTT | CASSAGTSTDTQYF | 14 | - | TRBJ2-3 | few | TRBV7-2
TGTGCCAGTAGTCCACCCCGTGGGACAGGGGGTCACGAAGCTTTCTTT | CASSPPRGTGGHEAFF | 16 | TRBD1 | TRBJ1-1 | medium-sized | TRBV19
TGTGCCAGCAGTGACCGGACAGGGGGCATTTGGGAAAAACTGTTTTTT | CASSDRTGGIWEKLFF | 16 | TRBD1 | TRBJ1-4 | - | TRBV6-1
TGTGCCAGCAGTTTCTCTACCCCAGGGGGAGGAAACACCATATATTTT | CASSFSTPGGGNTIYF | 16 | TRBD1 | TRBJ1-3 | - | TRBV27
TGTGCCAGCAGCTTAGGGGGCGCGGGAGGGCCTCTGTACTTC | CASSLGGAGGPLYF | 14 | TRBD2 | TRBJ2-7 | - | TRBV7-6
TGTGCCAGCAGCCAAGATCGGGGAGACGGCTACACCTTC | CASSQDRGDGYTF | 13 | - | TRBJ1-2 | - | TRBV4-2
TGTGCCAGCCGACGACAGGAGAACACTGAAGCTTTCTTT | CASRRQENTEAFF | 13 | - | TRBJ1-1 | few | TRBV27
TGTGCCAGCAGCGTAGACTGGGGGTTAAACAGCCCCAATGAGCAGTTCTTC | CASSVDWGLNSPNEQFF | 17 | - | TRBJ2-1 | - | TRBV9
TGTGCCAGCTCACCAAGAACAATACAAGAGACCCAGTACTTC | CASSPRTIQETQYF | 14 | - | TRBJ2-5 | - | TRBV18
TGTGCCAGCAGTCCTTTGCAGGGCTCGGCTTTCTTT | CASSPLQGSAFF | 12 | - | TRBJ1-1 | - | TRBV6-5
TGTGCCAGCAGTGAAGCACTTATTAATCAGCCCCAGCATTTT | CASSEALINQPQHF | 14 | - | TRBJ1-5 | - | TRBV6-1
TGCGCCAGCAGCCCTAGCGGGACGGCCTACAATGAGCAGTTCTTC | CASSPSGTAYNEQFF | 15 | TRBD2 | TRBJ2-1 | - | TRBV4-1
TGCGCCAGCGGACAGGGCGATTACTACGAGCAGTACTTC | CASGQGDYYEQYF | 13 | TRBD1 | TRBJ2-7 | - | TRBV10-2
TGTGCCATCAGTGAGTCGACGGGACAGCCCCAGCATTTT | CAISESTGQPQHF | 13 | - | TRBJ1-5 | - | TRBV10-3
TGTGCCAGCAGCGCGGGAGGGCCATTCTCGGGTGAGCAGTTCTTC | CASSAGGPFSGEQFF | 15 | TRBD2 | TRBJ2-1 | - | TRBV6-5
TGTGCCAGCAGCCCCTCATTAGCTAGCAATCAGCCCCAGCATTTT | CASSPSLASNQPQHF | 15 | - | TRBJ1-5 | - | TRBV7-2
TGTGCCAGCAGTGAAGACACAGCCGGATGGGGGGATCAGCCCCAGCATTTT | CASSEDTAGWGDQPQHF | 17 | - | TRBJ1-5 | - | TRBV6-1
TGTGCCAGCAGTTGGGGAGCGGGAGGATCGGATACGCAGTATTTT | CASSWGAGGSDTQYF | 15 | TRBD2 | TRBJ2-3 | - | TRBV27
TGTGCCAGTAGTATACTAGAGAACACCGGGGAGCTGTTTTTT | CASSILENTGELFF | 14 | - | TRBJ2-2 | - | TRBV19
TGTGCCAGCAGCATAGATGTAACTGAAGCTTTCTTT | CASSIDVTEAFF | 12 | - | TRBJ1-1 | - | TRBV7-9
TGCGCCAGCAGCTTGACTCGGAAGAACACTGAAGCTTTCTTT | CASSLTRKNTEAFF | 14 | - | TRBJ1-1 | - | TRBV5-1
TGTGCCAGCAGCTTCTTGACTAGCGCGAGCTCCTACAATGAGCAGTTCTTC | CASSFLTSASSYNEQFF | 17 | TRBD2 | TRBJ2-1 | - | TRBV11-3
TGTGCCAGCAGCCTTCAAGGGTTTTCCTACAATGAGCAGTTCTTC | CASSLQGFSYNEQFF | 15 | - | TRBJ2-1 | few | TRBV7-2
TGTGCCAGTAGTGGGCCGGCGAACACCGGGGAGCTGTTTTTT | CASSGPANTGELFF | 14 | - | TRBJ2-2 | - | TRBV19
TGTGCCAGCAGCCAAGAGGGGCCGTCGGACAGGGCCTACGAGCAGTACTTC | CASSQEGPSDRAYEQYF | 17 | TRBD1 | TRBJ2-7 | - | TRBV4-2
TGTGCCAGCAGCCAAGGGGTTTGGGCGAATCAGTACTTC | CASSQGVWANQYF | 13 | - | TRBJ2-4 | - | TRBV14
TGCGCCAGCAGCCAAGATCAGGGATCGGAGACCCAGTACTTC | CASSQDQGSETQYF | 14 | - | TRBJ2-5 | few | TRBV4-1